This T cell receptor (beta chain) came from a study of patients and donors after allogeneic stem cell transplantation. TCRdb used MiXCR to reprocess the RT-PCR reads, holding one entry per CDR3 protein. The repertoire holds about 960,000 distinct CDR3 sequences, with roughly 18% as singletons. This clonotype appeared a few times. This CDR3 contains 16 residues. Looked up from germline, CDR1 is SGHRS and CDR2 is YFSETQ. V shed 0 bases and J shed 3 bases, with 15 bases lying between them. Sequencing input: blood, either unsorted or a sorted T cell fraction (not recorded which). J is TRBJ2-5 and V is TRBV5-1; D is perhaps TRBD1 or TRBD2 (5 bases each). This clonotype originated in a human donor who was either an allogeneic HSCT recipient or a stem cell or donor lymphocyte infusion donor (not recorded which). It is not recorded whose cells these are; they may come from a transplant donor. The CDR3 loop is CASSLGRGVTEETQYF. Here the CDR3 DNA reads TGCGCCAGCAGCTTGGGTCGGGGCGTTACCGAAGAGACCCAGTACTTC.